Reported below is one T cell receptor (beta chain). The target antigen is unknown. Genomic DNA in a quantity of roughly 2.2 micrograms was derived from cryopreserved PBMCs for TCR beta libraries. The data were obtained in a study of cytotoxic CD8 clonotypes in ibrutinib-treated CLL. The CDR3 sequence is 13 residues long. Germline V CDR1 and CDR2: LGHNA, YSLEER. The ends were cut back, 4 bases at V and 5 bases at J, with 11 bases in the middle. Whole-study results and caveats: Stable or contracted on treatment, public clonotypes were also uncommon. Pretreatment clonality was elevated relative to age-matched healthy donors and paralleled circulating CD8+ T-cell counts.

Data came from immunoSEQ multiplex PCR; TCRdb stores just in-frame clones and leaves some out. The table records about 130,000 clones, 75% to 90% of them present only once. The input for sequencing was PBMCs, taken after 24 months of ibrutinib treatment. J is TRBJ1-1 and V is TRBV4-3; D is ambiguous. The clonotype was recovered from a human donor with chronic lymphocytic leukemia. For the CDR3, the DNA is TGCGCCAGCAGCCGCGGGTCTAGGACTGAAGCTTTCTTT. The encoded protein is CASSRGSRTEAFF.